This passage covers 19 T cell receptor beta chains from one sample sequenced in a study of Ad26.COV2.S vaccination and SARS-CoV-2 variants. Produced via immunoSEQ multiplex PCR; TCRdb's table is partial and in-frame only. The repertoire holds hundreds of thousands of clones, with more than 80% as singletons. Treatment indicated: about 20 received Ad26.COV2.S at low or high dose, single or two shots; about 5 received placebo; per-sample allocation not given. On day 63 after the first injection, vaccine and placebo recipients gave samples. The sequences come from peripheral blood, collected in a trial of Ad26.COV2.S vaccine versus placebo. Receptors originate from a person between 18 and 60 years old who received the Ad26.COV2.S COVID-19 vaccine or a placebo.

The chain recombines TRBV7-2 with TRBJ1-2; D gene unclear. The CDR3 consists of 15 residues. The germline CDR1 and CDR2 sequences are SGHTA and FQGNSA. V shed 4 bases and J shed 0 bases, with 12 bases lying between them. The CDR3 sequence is CASSSTPRPNYGYTF. CDR3 nucleotides: TGTGCCAGCAGCTCTACCCCCCGACCTAACTATGGCTACACCTTC. Drawing the rest from reference TRBV7-2 and TRBJ1-2, the complete variable domain is GAGVSQSPSNKVTEKGKDVELRCDPISGHTALYWYRQSLGQGLEFLIYFQGNSAPDKSGLPSDRFSAERTGGSVSTLTIQRTQQEDSAVYLCASSSTPRPNYGYTFGSGTRLTVV.

CDR3 sequence reads: CASSTRDSVNTEAFF. In nucleotides, the CDR3 is TGTGCCAGCAGCACCCGGGACAGTGTTAACACTGAAGCTTTCTTT. The J gene is TRBJ1-1, the V gene TRBV6-2 or TRBV6-3, with 7 bases identical to TRBD1. The germline gives CDR1 MNHEY, CDR2 SVGEGT. The CDR3 is made up of 15 amino acids. V was pared by 6 bases and J by 2 bases, with 9 bases of the junction left unmatched.

The chain carries TRBV20-1 and TRBJ2-2, with a possible D match to TRBD2 (5 bases). This CDR3 comprises 11 residues. Germline V gene lookup returns CDR1 DFQATT and CDR2 SNEGSKA (reference sequence). V lost 6 bases and J 6 bases, leaving 8 bases between the germline ends. CDR3 sequence reads: CSAEDSGELFF. CDR3 in DNA: TGCAGTGCCGAGGACTCCGGGGAGCTGTTTTTT.

The chain uses TRBV3-1 (or the pseudogene TRBV3-2) and TRBJ2-2; either TRBD1 or TRBD2 may fit D (5 bases each). Between the trimmed V and J ends, which lost 5 bases and 5 bases, there was a span of 18 bases. Germline V gene data show CDR1 as LGHDT and CDR2 as YNNKEL (reference sequence). The CDR3 contains 16 residues. CDR3 bases: TGTGCCAGCAGCTATACCGGGACCCTAAGTACCGGGGAGCTGTTTTTT. It translates to CASSYTGTLSTGELFF.

V usage is TRBV25-1 and J usage is TRBJ2-5, with D perhaps TRBD2 (6 bases). This CDR3 region has 17 residues. The V and J ends lost 0 bases and 3 bases respectively, with 17 bases between them. The germline gives CDR1 MGHDK, CDR2 SYGVNS. Written as DNA, the CDR3 is TGTGCCAGCAGTGAATATGGGGTTGGGGGGAGGAAAGAGACCCAGTACTTC. The encoded protein is CASSEYGVGGRKETQYF.

V is TRBV24-1 and J is TRBJ2-3; D is possibly TRBD2 (6 bases). The CDR3 has 16 residues. The ends were cut back, 3 bases at V and 0 bases at J, with 12 bases in the middle. Germline V gene data show CDR1 as KGHDR and CDR2 as SFDVKD. For the CDR3, the DNA is TGTGCCACCAGTGATCCAAAAGGGACTAGCACAGATACGCAGTATTTT. Protein product: CATSDPKGTSTDTQYF.

This chain connects TRBV6-4 to TRBJ1-2, with 10 bases identical to TRBD1. Losses at the gene ends were 5 bases for V and 3 bases for J; bases not matched to a gene: 3. The CDR3 is 14 amino acids. Per the germline V gene, CDR1 is MRHNA and CDR2 is SNTAGT. The CDR3 loop is CASSPGTGDYGYTF. DNA of the CDR3: TGTGCCAGCAGTCCTGGGACAGGGGACTATGGCTACACCTTC.

As for this clone: Other nucleotide sequences from this sample produce the same CDR3. The chain joins TRBV10-2 to TRBJ2-7, with 7 bases aligning to TRBD1. The V and J ends lost 7 bases and 3 bases, in that order; junction bases with no gene match: 0. The CDR3 has 11 amino acids. The germline gives CDR1 WSHSY, CDR2 SAAADI. The CDR3 DNA reads as TGCGCCAGCACAGGGGGCTACGAGCAGTACTTC. As protein: CASTGGYEQYF.

The chain links TRBV7-2 to TRBJ2-7; no clear D. The CDR3 is 14 residues long. The germline gives CDR1 SGHTA, CDR2 FQGNSA. Trimming cost V 5 bases and J 5 bases, with 16 bases left between them. The CDR3 nucleotides are TGTGCCAGCAGCCCAGCGATGATGGTGGACGAGCAGTACTTC. Translated: CASSPAMMVDEQYF.

The chain joins TRBV7-3 to TRBJ2-5, with 8 bases lining up with TRBD2. In germline, CDR1 is SGHTA, CDR2 FQGTGA. The junction had 6 bases not matched to a gene; V was cut back by 5 bases and J by 4 bases. This CDR3 has 14 residues. The CDR3 region has the DNA TGTGCCAGCAGCCCCTCCGGGGGGGCAGAGACCCAGTACTTC. It is translated as CASSPSGGAETQYF.

The chain employs TRBV19 and TRBJ1-2, with D maybe TRBD1 (5 bases). Trimming shortened V by 3 bases and J by 8 bases, and 19 bases separated the two germline ends. CDR3 length: 15 residues. Germline assignment: CDR1 LNHDA and CDR2 SQIVND (reference sequence). The CDR3 region is CASSIQGTLYGGYTF. CDR3 in DNA: TGTGCCAGTAGTATCCAGGGAACACTCTATGGGGGCTACACCTTC.

The rearrangement joins TRBV13 to TRBJ2-3; D is unresolved. CDR3 length equals 19 residues. The V gene lost 2 bases and the J gene lost 2 bases, with 23 bases spanning the gap. Germline loops: CDR1 PRHDT, CDR2 FYEKMQ (reference sequence). The CDR3 loop reads CASSLPASEWRSPTDTQYF. The CDR3 DNA follows: TGTGCCAGCAGCTTACCCGCGTCCGAGTGGCGGAGCCCCACAGATACGCAGTATTTT.

This chain connects TRBV19 to TRBJ2-7; 9 bases fit TRBD1. Germline V gene lookup returns CDR1 LNHDA and CDR2 SQIVND (reference sequence). This CDR3 region has 15 residues. V lost 4 bases to trimming and J lost 6 bases; unmatched junction nucleotides: 10. CDR3 amino acids: CASSTSGQGSVEQYF. In DNA, the CDR3 is TGTGCCAGTAGTACCTCCGGACAGGGGTCGGTCGAGCAGTACTTC.

The chain combines TRBV6-6 with TRBJ2-7, with D perhaps assigned TRBD1 or TRBD2 (5 bases each). Germline CDR1 is MNHNY and CDR2 is SVGAGI (reference sequence). Trimming removed 7 bases at V and 0 bases at J, with 10 bases between. The CDR3 has 13 amino acids. The CDR3: CASNRDHSYEQYF. The CDR3 DNA reads TGTGCCAGCAACCGGGACCACTCCTACGAGCAGTACTTC.

The chain has TRBV29-1 and TRBJ2-7; the D gene is possibly TRBD1 (5 bases). From germline, CDR1 is SQVTM and CDR2 ANQGSEA. The CDR3 has 11 residues. The V end was cut by 4 bases, the J end by 5 bases, with 9 bases between. CDR3 loop: CSVVRAHEQYF. In DNA form, the CDR3 reads TGCAGCGTTGTCAGGGCCCACGAGCAGTACTTC.

The J gene is TRBJ1-2, the V gene TRBV5-4; D remains ambiguous. The germline V and J ends were trimmed by 0 bases and 0 bases, with 9 bases remaining between them. Germline CDR1 SGHNT, CDR2 YYREEE (reference sequence). The CDR3 sequence is 15 residues long. CDR3 in amino acids: CASSLGRPSNYGYTF. The CDR3 nucleotides read TGTGCCAGCAGCTTGGGCAGACCCTCTAACTATGGCTACACCTTC.

The rearrangement uses TRBV21-1 and TRBJ2-1; TRBD2 is the table's D call and was not checked against the DNA. TRBV21-1 is labeled a pseudogene. The CDR3 runs to 16 residues. CDR3 bases: TGTGCCAGCAACCGGCGGGGGCGAGGATCCTACAATGAGCAGTTCTTC. This sequence encodes CASNRRGRGSYNEQFF.

This clone was seen just once. This rearrangement joins TRBV10-2 to TRBJ1-2, with D maybe TRBD1 (6 bases). The germline V gene has CDR1 WSHSY and CDR2 SAAADI. There are 13 residues in the CDR3. V lost 3 bases, J lost 8 bases, and 13 bases lay in between. The CDR3: CASSEGGLGGYTF. The CDR3 coding sequence is TGCGCCAGCAGTGAAGGGGGGCTCGGGGGCTACACCTTC.

J is TRBJ2-3 and V is TRBV29-1, with a possible D match to TRBD2 (6 bases). Trimming removed 5 bases from V and 1 base from J, with 10 bases in between. The CDR3 spans 13 residues. Germline-derived CDR1 and CDR2 are SQVTM and ANQGSEA. CDR3 amino acids: CSVWRDGTDTQYF. The CDR3 bases are TGCAGCGTTTGGCGGGACGGCACAGATACGCAGTATTTT.